This T cell receptor (beta chain) came from a study of identical twins. TCRdb itself ran the 5' RACE reads through MiXCR, one entry per CDR3 protein. The table shows some 900,000 distinct CDR3 sequences, with around 12% occurring only once. The CDR3 is made up of 15 amino acids. Germline V gene sequence: CDR1 SGHVS, CDR2 FQNEAQ. V trimming: 2 bases; J trimming: 2 bases; junction bases outside the gene matches: 5. Study-wide results and limits: Beta out-of-frame twin sharing showed a weaker excess. Analyses of zero insertions could, in part, be confounded by invariant MAIT and iNKT cells.

As for this clonotype: The target antigen is unknown.

These data are also associated with another study on yellow fever vaccine responses in identical twins.

V usage is TRBV7-8 and J usage is TRBJ2-5; TRBD1 aligns across 7 bases. This TCR was recovered from a woman between 18 and 29 years old in good health. The sequenced sample was PBMCs. CDR3 coding DNA: TGTGCCAGCAGCTTATTTCGGGACAGACAAGAGACCCAGTACTTC. Translating it yields CASSLFRDRQETQYF.